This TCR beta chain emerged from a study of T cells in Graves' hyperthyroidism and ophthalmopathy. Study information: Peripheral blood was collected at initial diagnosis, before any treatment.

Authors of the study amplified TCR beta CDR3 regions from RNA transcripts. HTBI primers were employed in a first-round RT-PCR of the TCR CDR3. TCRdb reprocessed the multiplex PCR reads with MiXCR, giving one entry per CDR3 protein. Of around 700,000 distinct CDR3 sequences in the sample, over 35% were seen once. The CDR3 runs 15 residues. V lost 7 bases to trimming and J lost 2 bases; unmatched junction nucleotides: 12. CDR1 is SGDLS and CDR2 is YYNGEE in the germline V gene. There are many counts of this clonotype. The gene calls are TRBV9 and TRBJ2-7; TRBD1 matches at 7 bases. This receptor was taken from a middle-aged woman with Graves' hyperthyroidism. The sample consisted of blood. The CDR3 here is CASERLGQVPYEQYF. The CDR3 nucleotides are TGTGCCAGCGAGCGATTAGGACAGGTTCCCTACGAGCAGTACTTC.